A single sample gave rise to the 19 T cell receptor beta chains below, sequenced in a study of T-cell memory formation after mild COVID-19. TCRdb redid the calling of the 5' RACE reads with MiXCR, one entry per CDR3 protein. This table has 450,000 to 650,000 distinct CDR3 sequences, roughly 18% appearing once. The sequenced material came from PBMCs or a T cell subset sorted from them (not recorded which). These TCRs come from an adult woman who had mild COVID-19 (a few samples of this study predate the infection). Cell type and time point are not known.

The CDR3 sequence is CASSTRTFLETQYF. The DNA for the CDR3 is TGTGCCAGCAGTACACGGACCTTTTTGGAGACCCAGTACTTC. The chain couples TRBV6-1 to TRBJ2-5; D remains unclear. Between the trimmed V and J ends, which lost 5 bases and 5 bases, there was a span of 15 bases. Germline loops: CDR1 MNHNS, CDR2 SASEGT. The CDR3 runs to 14 residues.

V usage is TRBV10-3 and J usage is TRBJ2-7; weak D call: TRBD2 (5 bases). V was shortened by 8 bases and J by 1 base, with 15 bases between the two germline ends. Germline lookup yields CDR1 ENHRY and CDR2 SYGVKD. This CDR3 is built from 14 residues. CDR3: CAIRAKDLSYEQYF. The CDR3 DNA follows: TGTGCCATCCGGGCGAAGGACTTATCCTACGAGCAGTACTTC.

This clonotype showed up just a few times. The chain recombines TRBV3-1 with TRBJ1-1; 8 bases align to TRBD1. This CDR3 spans 16 amino acids. CDR1 is LGHDT and CDR2 is YNNKEL in the germline V gene (reference sequence). The J segment lost 4 bases and the V segment lost 5 bases, leaving 12 bases of the junction unmatched. The DNA for the CDR3 is TGTGCCAGCAGCTCCAATCGCGCAGGGGGCACCACTGAAGCTTTCTTT. This sequence encodes CASSSNRAGGTTEAFF.

The chain combines TRBV7-2 with TRBJ2-7, with a weak D call TRBD2 (5 bases). Trimming removed 4 bases from V and 6 bases from J, with 16 bases in between. This CDR3 is built from 14 residues. From germline, CDR1 is SGHTA and CDR2 FQGNSA. The CDR3 region has the DNA TGTGCCAGCAGCTCCGGGGTTTTATGGGGCGAGCAGTACTTC. Translation gives CASSSGVLWGEQYF.

The chain carries TRBV5-1 and TRBJ2-6, with TRBD2 matching over 8 bases. Germline V CDR1 and CDR2: SGHRS, YFSETQ. J gave up 1 base and V 4 bases, and 4 bases lay outside the gene matches. CDR3 length equals 16 residues. CDR3: CASSPAGGSGANVLTF. CDR3 coding DNA: TGCGCCAGCAGCCCGGCGGGGGGTTCTGGGGCCAACGTCCTGACTTTC. Full variable domain (rest looked up from reference TRBV5-1 and TRBJ2-6): KAGVTQTPRYLIKTRGQQVTLSCSPISGHRSVSWYQQTPGQGLQFLFEYFSETQRNKGNFPGRFSGRQFSNSRSEMNVSTLELGDSALYLCASSPAGGSGANVLTFGAGSRLTVL.

V and J are TRBV14 and TRBJ1-2, with D uncertain. The germline V and J ends were trimmed by 0 bases and 8 bases, with 22 bases remaining between them. This CDR3 is 17 amino acids long. Germline assignment: CDR1 SGHDN and CDR2 FVKESK. CDR3 residues: CASSQEFWPRPERGYTF. CDR3 DNA sequence: TGTGCCAGCAGCCAAGAATTCTGGCCGCGACCCGAGCGCGGCTACACCTTC.

The gene calls are TRBV27 and TRBJ2-3; 7 bases line up with TRBD1. Germline-derived CDR1 and CDR2 are MNHEY and SMNVEV (reference sequence). V was pared by 8 bases and J by 6 bases, with 11 bases of the junction left unmatched. CDR3 length: 14 residues. This CDR3 reads CASRRGLGADTQYF. The DNA for the CDR3 is TGTGCCAGCCGCAGGGGGTTAGGGGCTGATACGCAGTATTTT.

The rearrangement joins TRBV5-1 to TRBJ1-2, with a tentative D call TRBD1 (6 bases). Germline V gene sequence: CDR1 SGHRS, CDR2 YFSETQ. CDR3 length: 13 amino acids. V was clipped by 5 bases and J by 6 bases, with 14 bases between them. Here the CDR3 DNA reads TGCGCCAGCAGATCTGGGACACACGATGGCTACACCTTC. This codes for CASRSGTHDGYTF.

This clonotype was seen a handful of times. The chain joins TRBV5-1 to TRBJ2-7; perhaps D is TRBD1 or TRBD2 (6 bases each). CDR3 size: 16 residues. CDR1 and CDR2 from the germline V gene are SGHRS and YFSETQ. Trimming stripped 0 bases from V and 6 bases from J, with 19 bases between. Written as DNA, the CDR3 is TGCGCCAGCAGCTTGGAACGTTACGGGGGCCTCTCCGAGCAGTACTTC. It is translated as CASSLERYGGLSEQYF.

The J gene is TRBJ2-7, the V gene TRBV2, with D uncertain. With 2 bases removed from V and 4 bases from J, the gap between germline ends came to 6 bases. Germline V gives CDR1 SNHLY, CDR2 FYNNEI. CDR3 length: 12 amino acids. The CDR3 DNA reads as TGTGCCAGCAGTGAATTCGGGTACGAGCAGTACTTC. Its protein product is CASSEFGYEQYF.

The V gene is TRBV5-1, the J gene TRBJ2-1; D remains ambiguous. The V and J ends lost 4 bases and 2 bases respectively, with 13 bases between them. The CDR3 consists of 15 residues. Germline V gives CDR1 SGHRS, CDR2 YFSETQ. The chain's CDR3 is CASSPSGPAYNEQFF. CDR3 nucleotides: TGCGCCAGCAGCCCCTCCGGGCCGGCCTACAATGAGCAGTTCTTC.

This clonotype appeared a few times. This sequence joins TRBV4-1 and TRBJ2-5; D possibly corresponds to TRBD1 (6 bases). The germline V gene encodes CDR1 MGHRA and CDR2 YSYEKL. Trimming shortened V by 2 bases and J by 5 bases, and 15 bases separated the two germline ends. The CDR3 totals 15 residues. The CDR3 loop is CASSQKWGRFETQYF. The CDR3, as DNA: TGCGCCAGCAGCCAAAAATGGGGGCGGTTCGAGACCCAGTACTTC.

This rearrangement joins TRBV12-5 to TRBJ1-2; D is undetermined. V was clipped by 6 bases and J by 6 bases, with 17 bases between them. Germline V gene data show CDR1 as LGHNT and CDR2 as FRNRAP. This CDR3 region has 14 residues. Here the CDR3 DNA reads TGTGCTAGTGGCCCGGGTTATTTGAGGGATGGCTACACCTTC. Its translation: CASGPGYLRDGYTF.

The V call is TRBV12-3 or TRBV12-4, the J call TRBJ1-1, with 7 bases that match TRBD1. Unmatched junction bases numbered 7, after V lost 5 bases and J lost 1 base. The CDR3 sequence is 15 residues long. CDR3 loop: CASSVTGVRNTEAFF. DNA of the CDR3: TGTGCCAGCAGTGTAACAGGGGTTAGGAACACTGAAGCTTTCTTT.

V is TRBV7-2 and J is TRBJ2-1; no firm D call. With 4 bases removed from V and 10 bases from J, the gap between germline ends came to 5 bases. The CDR3 is made up of 10 amino acids. In germline, CDR1 is SGHTA, CDR2 FQGNSA. The CDR3 sequence is CASSYGEQFF. In DNA form, the CDR3 reads TGTGCCAGCAGCTACGGGGAGCAGTTCTTC.

The V gene is TRBV6-2 or TRBV6-3, the J gene TRBJ2-1, with 9 positions matching TRBD2. The CDR3 length is 16 residues. V shed 4 bases, J shed 1 base, and the junction held 5 bases outside the gene matches. Germline values: CDR1 MNHEY, CDR2 SVGEGT. The CDR3: CASSSRSGRSYNEQFF. CDR3 DNA: TGTGCCAGCAGTTCCAGGAGCGGGAGGTCCTACAATGAGCAGTTCTTC.

The gene calls are TRBV19 and TRBJ2-2, with D perhaps TRBD1 or TRBD2 (5 bases each). V dropped 9 bases and J dropped 7 bases, with 15 bases sitting between them. CDR1 and CDR2 (germline): LNHDA, SQIVND (reference sequence). The CDR3 is made up of 13 amino acids. The CDR3 loop reads CASWGWVDGELFF. CDR3 DNA: TGTGCCAGCTGGGGGTGGGTAGACGGGGAGCTGTTTTTT.

This clonotype was seen a handful of times. The chain joins TRBV6-5 to TRBJ1-2; no reliable D call. Germline values: CDR1 MNHEY, CDR2 SVGAGI. The V gene lost 0 bases and the J gene lost 4 bases, with 6 bases spanning the gap. The CDR3 runs to 13 residues. This chain's CDR3 is CASSYSSFYGYTF. In DNA, the CDR3 is TGTGCCAGCAGTTACTCTTCCTTCTATGGCTACACCTTC.

This clonotype was counted a few times. The rearrangement links TRBV20-1 to TRBJ2-7; no firm D call. Trimming stripped 2 bases from V and 2 bases from J, with 13 bases between. The CDR3 length is 14 residues. In germline, CDR1 is DFQATT, CDR2 SNEGSKA (reference sequence). Here the CDR3 reads CSARLPPGTYEQYF. CDR3 DNA: TGCAGTGCTAGACTACCCCCCGGCACCTACGAGCAGTACTTC.